This TCR beta chain originates from a study of beta chain features in type 1 diabetes. Findings of the study overall: Highly expressing activated T cells could be over-counted with a cDNA template.

TCRB transcripts that were expressed got sequenced, as all of the isolated RNA had been reverse transcribed. Sequenced by immunoSEQ multiplex PCR; TCRdb stores in-frame clones only, minus some. Among some 410,000 clones listed, around 13% were seen once. As for this clone: Its specificity is unknown.

The V end was cut by 6 bases, the J end by 5 bases, with 9 bases between. Germline V CDR1 and CDR2: MNHEY, SVGAGI. The CDR3 sequence is 12 residues long. This clonotype was obtained from a man in his thirties or forties in good health. V is TRBV6-5 and J is TRBJ2-3; D is unresolved. Sequenced sample: naive CD4+ T cells from blood. The DNA of the CDR3 is TGTGCCAGCAGCCAGTCACGAGATACGCAGTATTTT. It codes for CASSQSRDTQYF.